This T cell receptor (beta chain) was profiled in a study of molecular identifiers for immune sequencing clone quantification. Worth noting for this clonotype: The antigen is not known.

Naive CD8 library inputs spanned about 17,000 to 1,000,000 sorted cells and 10%, 30% or 50% RNA. Naive CD8 T cells were sorted, and the gate applied was CD8+CD4-CCR7+CD45RA+. MiXCR, applied by TCRdb to the PCR reads, yields one record per CDR3 protein. The profile covers about 510,000 distinct CDR3 sequences, with about 22% appearing a single time and 0.84% taken by the ten largest. This CDR3 has 14 amino acids. From germline, CDR1 is MNHEY and CDR2 SVGAGI. The trim removed 7 bases at V and 8 bases at J, leaving 7 bases unmatched. Study results and limitations: Naive cells had under 1% of molecules in clones above 20 RNA copies, effectors over 97%. Identical barcode-sharing TCR molecules could lead to underestimated sizes for highly expanded clones.

V and J are TRBV6-5 and TRBJ1-6; 8 nucleotides match TRBD1. This receptor was identified in a human donor in good health. Some libraries in this study had Jurkat cell RNA spiked in. Material: naive CD8+ T cells from blood, with Jurkat cell RNA spiked in. The subset denotes: FACS-sorted CD8+CD4-CCR7+CD45RA+ naive T cells. CDR3 amino acids: CASTRQGRDSPLHF. In DNA, the CDR3 is TGTGCCAGCACCAGACAGGGGAGAGATTCACCCCTCCACTTT.